This passage covers 22 T cell receptor beta chains from one sample sequenced in a study of shared clonotypes between healthy human individuals (dated by TCRdb to about 2020). Receptor amplification or capture employed the immunoSEQ multiplex PCR assay. As stored in TCRdb, this immuneACCESS dataset retains in-frame rearrangements with V and J assigned. A fraction of the clones does not appear; measured against another copy, unresolved V genes explain less than half of the discrepancy, and the remainder lacks a known reason. Present in this sample are 550,000 to 750,000 clones, roughly 95% of which were seen just once. Approximately 0.1% of the sample belongs to the ten largest clones. CD8 naive samples were CD45RO-negative cells positively selected for CCR7, giving a CD45RA+CCR7+ population that excluded TemRA cells. Sequencing was performed on naive CD8+ T cells sorted from blood. Explained via the paper, the cell subset or site label denotes: CD45RA+CCR7+. The receptors come from a woman aged 25 to 45 in good health.

The chain joins TRBV29-1 to TRBJ2-7; 8 nucleotides align to TRBD2. Germline assignment: CDR1 SQVTM and CDR2 ANQGSEA. The CDR3 totals 12 residues. The ends lost 7 bases at V and 5 bases at J; junction bases unmatched: 7. CDR3 amino acids: CSAQTSGHEQYF. The CDR3 bases are TGCAGCGCTCAAACTAGCGGCCACGAGCAGTACTTC.

The chain combines TRBV30 with TRBJ1-6; possible D gene TRBD1, 6 bases. Germline V gene data show CDR1 as GTSNPN and CDR2 as SVGIG (reference sequence). The CDR3 consists of 14 residues. V lost 2 bases and J 7 bases, leaving 12 bases between the germline ends. CDR3 loop: CAWSLGAGNSPLHF. The CDR3 DNA follows: TGTGCCTGGAGTCTGGGGGCTGGGAATTCACCCCTCCACTTT.

This chain joins TRBV2 and TRBJ2-5; D is undetermined. The germline V gene encodes CDR1 SNHLY and CDR2 FYNNEI. The CDR3 extends over 13 amino acids. Trimming stripped 10 bases from V and 5 bases from J, with 17 bases between. The CDR3 DNA reads TGTGCCACCGGATGGGGTGGTTGGGAGACCCAGTACTTC. Protein sequence: CATGWGGWETQYF. Variable domain in full (rest from reference TRBV2 and TRBJ2-5): EPEVTQTPSHQVTQMGQEVILRCVPISNHLYFYWYRQILGQKVEFLVSFYNNEISEKSEIFDDQFSVERPDGSNFTLKIRSTKLEDSAMYFCATGWGGWETQYFGPGTRLLVL.

This chain connects TRBV9 to TRBJ2-1, with D uncertain. Trimming cost V 0 bases and J 10 bases, with 8 bases left between them. From germline, CDR1 is SGDLS and CDR2 YYNGEE. This CDR3 spans 12 amino acids. The CDR3 nucleotides read TGTGCCAGCAGCGTAGAACCGGCGGAGCAGTTCTTC. This translates into CASSVEPAEQFF. Full variable domain (missing parts from reference TRBV9 and TRBJ2-1): DSGVTQTPKHLITATGQRVTLRCSPRSGDLSVYWYQQSLDQGLQFLIQYYNGEERAKGNILERFSAQQFPDLHSELNLSSLELGDSALYFCASSVEPAEQFFGPGTRLTVL.

The genes are TRBV5-8 and TRBJ2-2; no firm D call. The germline gives CDR1 SGHTS, CDR2 YDEGEE. Trimming cost V 0 bases and J 6 bases, with 18 bases left between them. The CDR3 sequence is 17 residues long. CDR3 DNA sequence: TGTGCCAGCAGCTTGGAATTAGGACGGAGCAGACCCGGGGAGCTGTTTTTT. Translating gives CASSLELGRSRPGELFF.

This clone was observed a handful of times. The J gene is TRBJ2-7, the V gene TRBV7-9; 10 nucleotides agree with TRBD2. With V trimmed by 4 bases and J by 3 bases, 6 bases remained unmatched. The CDR3 consists of 15 residues. Per germline, CDR1 SEHNR and CDR2 FQNEAQ (reference sequence). The CDR3 DNA reads as TGTGCCAGCAGCTCCCGGACTAGCGGAGTCTACGAGCAGTACTTC. Protein sequence: CASSSRTSGVYEQYF.

The chain combines TRBV10-3 with TRBJ2-3; TRBD2 might be the D (6 bases). The CDR3 has 14 amino acids. V gave up 6 bases and J gave up 2 bases, with 12 bases separating them. Germline CDR1 ENHRY, CDR2 SYGVKD. The CDR3 sequence is CAIRASALTDTQYF. In nucleotides, the CDR3 is TGTGCCATCAGGGCTAGCGCCCTCACAGATACGCAGTATTTT.

J is TRBJ1-2 and V is TRBV16, with a tentative D call TRBD1 (5 bases). The CDR3 contains 15 residues. The germline V and J ends were trimmed by 0 bases and 4 bases, with 12 bases remaining between them. Germline lookup yields CDR1 KGHSY and CDR2 FQNENV. This chain's CDR3 is CASSQSGLGLYGYTF. Written as DNA, the CDR3 is TGTGCCAGCAGCCAATCGGGCCTGGGGCTCTATGGCTACACCTTC.

Concerning this clone: At one boundary the junction diverges from the germline segment, which might be a read error. V gene TRBV2 combines with J gene TRBJ2-7; TRBD1 matches 8 bases. The CDR3 runs 13 residues. CDR1 and CDR2 from the germline V gene are SNHLY and FYNNEI. The CDR3 sequence is CASRPRDRYGQYF. The CDR3 bases are TGTGCCAGCAGACCCCGGGACAGGTACGGGCAGTACTTC.

This chain uses TRBV6-5 with TRBJ1-5; D gene ambiguous. V lost 0 bases to trimming and J lost 3 bases, with 6 bases between them. CDR3 length: 14 amino acids. Per germline, CDR1 MNHEY and CDR2 SVGAGI. This CDR3 reads CASSYSSTNQPQHF. CDR3 DNA sequence: TGTGCCAGCAGTTACTCGTCGACCAATCAGCCCCAGCATTTT.

This rearrangement joins TRBV27 to TRBJ2-7; a possible D gene is TRBD1 (6 bases). Germline lookup yields CDR1 MNHEY and CDR2 SMNVEV (reference sequence). The CDR3 contains 13 residues. V lost 4 bases and J lost 3, with 10 bases in between. The CDR3 DNA reads as TGTGCCAGCAGTTACGGGACAAACTACGAGCAGTACTTC. Translating it yields CASSYGTNYEQYF.

As regards this clone: Distinct nucleotide sequences in the sample also encode this CDR3. This chain connects TRBV9 to TRBJ2-7; maybe TRBD1 (6 bases). The CDR3 spans 15 residues. Trimming shortened V by 5 bases and J by 0 bases, and 15 bases separated the two germline ends. Germline V gene data show CDR1 as SGDLS and CDR2 as YYNGEE. The CDR3, as DNA: TGTGCCAGCAGTGTGGGGGCGGCGAGCTCCTACGAGCAGTACTTC. This encodes CASSVGAASSYEQYF.

This chain connects TRBV5-6 to TRBJ2-1; D is uncertain. V lost 3 bases and J 7 bases, leaving 8 bases between the germline ends. This CDR3 contains 12 residues. CDR1 and CDR2 (germline): SGHDT, YYEEEE. This CDR3 reads CASSSVRNEQFF. The CDR3, as DNA: TGTGCCAGCAGCTCCGTGCGAAATGAGCAGTTCTTC.

This clone has only one observation. The chain links TRBV28 to TRBJ1-5; weak D call: TRBD1 (6 bases). Per the germline V gene, CDR1 is MDHEN and CDR2 is SYDVKM. This CDR3 has 17 amino acids. V lost 4 bases and J lost 7, with 23 bases in between. The CDR3 reads CASSSRGGGIFSQPQHF. CDR3 DNA sequence: TGTGCCAGCAGTTCGAGGGGAGGGGGGATTTTCAGCCAGCCCCAGCATTTT. The whole variable domain, filled in from reference TRBV28 and TRBJ1-5, reads DVKVTQSSRYLVKRTGEKVFLECVQDMDHENMFWYRQDPGLGLRLIYFSYDVKMKEKGDIPEGYSVSREKKERFSLILESASTNQTSMYLCASSSRGGGIFSQPQHFGDGTRLSIL.

This chain connects TRBV18 to TRBJ2-1; perhaps TRBD2 as D (6 bases). Trimming stripped 6 bases from V and 10 bases from J, with 19 bases between. In germline, CDR1 is KGHSH, CDR2 LQKENI. The CDR3 length is 14 residues. CDR3 DNA sequence: TGTGCCAGCTCGCACCGGGACTCGAACGGGGAGCAGTTCTTC. Protein: CASSHRDSNGEQFF.

This chain joins TRBV5-1 and TRBJ2-7, with 8 bases that match TRBD2. This CDR3 is 16 amino acids long. Trimming removed 4 bases from V and 4 bases from J; junction bases left unmatched: 13. Germline V lookup: CDR1 SGHRS, CDR2 YFSETQ. CDR3 nucleotide sequence: TGCGCCAGCAGCCTGATAGCGGGAACGGTTTTTTACGAGCAGTACTTC. Protein product: CASSLIAGTVFYEQYF.

The V and J genes are TRBV4-1 and TRBJ2-7; D might be TRBD1 (5 bases). CDR3 length: 15 amino acids. Trimming stripped 0 bases from V and 3 bases from J, with 12 bases between. CDR1 MGHRA and CDR2 YSYEKL come from the germline V gene. CDR3 DNA sequence: TGCGCCAGCAGCCAAGATAAGGGTCAGGGCTACGAGCAGTACTTC. Encoded protein: CASSQDKGQGYEQYF.

The chain combines TRBV2 with TRBJ1-1, with D perhaps matching TRBD1 (6 bases). CDR1 is SNHLY, CDR2 FYNNEI, per germline. The CDR3 contains 15 residues. Between the trimmed V and J ends, which lost 9 bases and 7 bases, there was a span of 24 bases. The CDR3 loop is CASRGDLGTLIEAFF. The CDR3 DNA follows: TGTGCCAGTCGCGGCGATCTCGGGACATTAATTGAAGCTTTCTTT.

The chain links TRBV27 to TRBJ2-1, with D tentatively TRBD2 (5 bases). Germline CDR1 is MNHEY and CDR2 is SMNVEV (reference sequence). V was clipped by 3 bases and J by 7 bases, with 7 bases between them. This CDR3 is 12 amino acids long. The CDR3 sequence: CASSFPGNEQFF. CDR3 in DNA: TGTGCCAGCAGTTTCCCGGGAAATGAGCAGTTCTTC.

V gene TRBV15 combines with J gene TRBJ1-5; the D is unclear. The germline V gene encodes CDR1 LNHNV and CDR2 YYDKDF (reference sequence). CDR3 length: 13 amino acids. The germline V and J ends were trimmed by 5 bases and 6 bases, with 11 bases remaining between them. The CDR3 nucleotides read TGTGCCACCAGCCTTTTCGGAGTTCAGCCCCAGCATTTT. It yields the protein CATSLFGVQPQHF.

Turning to this clone: The sample contains more than one DNA sequence encoding this CDR3. This chain uses TRBV6-5 with TRBJ2-5; 7 nucleotides agree with TRBD1. The trim removed 2 bases at V and 3 bases at J, leaving 0 bases unmatched. CDR1 MNHEY and CDR2 SVGAGI come from the germline V gene. The CDR3 consists of 13 residues. The chain's CDR3 is CASSYDREETQYF. CDR3 bases: TGTGCCAGCAGTTACGACAGGGAAGAGACCCAGTACTTC.

This chain connects TRBV28 to TRBJ2-1; a possible D gene is TRBD2 (5 bases). With 7 bases removed from V and 9 bases from J, the gap between germline ends came to 10 bases. CDR1 is MDHEN and CDR2 is SYDVKM in the germline V gene. There are 11 residues in the CDR3. The DNA of the CDR3 is TGTGCCAGCATGTCACGGGGTGAGCAGTTCTTC. Encoded protein: CASMSRGEQFF. The full variable domain, completed using reference TRBV28 and TRBJ2-1, is DVKVTQSSRYLVKRTGEKVFLECVQDMDHENMFWYRQDPGLGLRLIYFSYDVKMKEKGDIPEGYSVSREKKERFSLILESASTNQTSMYLCASMSRGEQFFGPGTRLTVL.